The present entry profiles one T cell receptor beta chain with its context. Its antigen is not known. The sample comes from a study of CD8 T cells in Susac syndrome. Whole-study context: Among sequenced Susac syndrome patients, six had active disease and roughly eight were in remission. Patients with Susac syndrome were therapy-naive, treated with corticosteroids, or treated with intravenous immunoglobulin alone when blood was collected.

General study findings and limits: TCR sequencing and HLA analysis covered a relatively small number of individuals.

In Susac syndrome patients, recently defined diagnostic criteria for definite or probable disease were met. RNA totalling about 0.45 to 1 ug underwent reverse transcription with random hexamers. TCRdb reprocessed the immunoSEQ multiplex PCR reads with MiXCR, giving one entry per CDR3 protein. This table holds some 130,000 distinct CDR3 sequences, over 90% found once. Between the trimmed V and J ends, which lost 3 bases and 2 bases, there was a span of 7 bases. The CDR3 spans 13 residues. Germline V CDR1 and CDR2: LNHDA, SQIVND (reference sequence). The receptor's source is a human donor with Susac syndrome. The sequencing sample was made of CD8+ T cells from PBMCs. This chain connects TRBV19 to TRBJ1-2, with D tentatively TRBD1 (6 bases). This CDR3 is CASSIGTNYGYTF. CDR3 nucleotides: TGTGCCAGTAGTATCGGGACAAACTATGGCTACACCTTC. Full variable domain (outside the CDR3, taken from reference TRBV19 and TRBJ1-2): DGGITQSPKYLFRKEGQNVTLSCEQNLNHDAMYWYRQDPGQGLRLIYYSQIVNDFQKGDIAEGYSVSREKKESFPLTVTSAQKNPTAFYLCASSIGTNYGYTFGSGTRLTVV.